The following is a T cell receptor (beta chain) sequence with its context. Its target is not known. The sample originates from a study of Ad26.COV2.S vaccination and SARS-CoV-2 variants. Across the whole study: The study gave Ad26.COV2.S intramuscularly, once or twice 56 days apart. Overall study results and limits: Vaccine and placebo groups showed comparable non-spike TCR breadth. Estimates derived from TCR breadth and depth analyses may have underestimated total T cell responses.

CDR1 and CDR2 (germline): ENHRY, SYGVKD. The CDR3 has 13 amino acids. V was shortened by 3 bases and J by 7 bases, with 12 bases between the two germline ends. Treatment denoted: about 20 received Ad26.COV2.S at low or high dose, single or two shots; 5 received placebo; per-sample allocation not given. After the first vaccine or placebo injection, samples were drawn on day 63. In Boston, an adult donor aged 18-55 years took part. Repertoires were generated with immunoSEQ multiplex PCR, while TCRdb's copy carries only in-frame clones and drops some. The sample carries about 350,000 clones, roughly 90% recorded once.

This chain connects TRBV10-3 to TRBJ1-1; D unresolved. The sample in question was peripheral blood, obtained in a trial of Ad26.COV2.S vaccine versus placebo. The clonotype was recovered from a person aged 18-65 years who received the Ad26.COV2.S COVID-19 vaccine or a placebo. This CDR3 reads CAISDGRVDEAFF. The CDR3 coding sequence is TGTGCCATCAGTGACGGACGGGTTGATGAAGCTTTCTTT.